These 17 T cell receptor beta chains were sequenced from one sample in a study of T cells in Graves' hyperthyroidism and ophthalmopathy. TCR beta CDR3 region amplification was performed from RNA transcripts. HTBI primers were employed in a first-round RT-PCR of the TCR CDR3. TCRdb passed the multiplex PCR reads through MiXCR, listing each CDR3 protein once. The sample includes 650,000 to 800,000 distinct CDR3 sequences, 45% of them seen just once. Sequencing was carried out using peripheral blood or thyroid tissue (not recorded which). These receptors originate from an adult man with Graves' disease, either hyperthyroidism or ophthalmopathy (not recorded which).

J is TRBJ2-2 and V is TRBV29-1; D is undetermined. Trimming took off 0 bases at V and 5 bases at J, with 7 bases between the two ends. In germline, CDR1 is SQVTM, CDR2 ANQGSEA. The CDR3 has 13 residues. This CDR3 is CSVEDPSTGELFF. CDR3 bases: TGCAGCGTTGAAGATCCAAGTACCGGGGAGCTGTTTTTT.

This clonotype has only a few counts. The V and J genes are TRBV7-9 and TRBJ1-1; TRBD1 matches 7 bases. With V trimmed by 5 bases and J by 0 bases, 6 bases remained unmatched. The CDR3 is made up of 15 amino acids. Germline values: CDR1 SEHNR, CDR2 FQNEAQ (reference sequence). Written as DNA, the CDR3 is TGTGCCAGCAGCAGGACAGGAATAATGAACACTGAAGCTTTCTTT. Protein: CASSRTGIMNTEAFF.

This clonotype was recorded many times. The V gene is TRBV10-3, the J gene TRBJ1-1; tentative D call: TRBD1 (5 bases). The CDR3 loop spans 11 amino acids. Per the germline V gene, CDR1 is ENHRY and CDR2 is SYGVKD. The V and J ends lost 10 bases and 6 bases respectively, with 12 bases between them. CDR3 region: CATGGVAEAFF. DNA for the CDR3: TGTGCCACCGGGGGGGTCGCTGAAGCTTTCTTT.

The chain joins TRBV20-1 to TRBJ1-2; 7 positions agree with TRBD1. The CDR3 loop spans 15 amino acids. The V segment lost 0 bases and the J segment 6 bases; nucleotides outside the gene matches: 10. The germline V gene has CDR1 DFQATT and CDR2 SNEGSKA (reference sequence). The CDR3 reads CSARDRQHRGDGYTF. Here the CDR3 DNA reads TGCAGTGCTAGAGATCGACAGCACAGGGGAGATGGCTACACCTTC.

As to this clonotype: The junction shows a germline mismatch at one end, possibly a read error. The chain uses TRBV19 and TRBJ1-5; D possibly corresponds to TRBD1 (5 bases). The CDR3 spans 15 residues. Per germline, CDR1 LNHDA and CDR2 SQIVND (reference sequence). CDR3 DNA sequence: TGTGCCAGTAGCCATGGGACGGATAGCAATCAGCCCCCGCATTTT. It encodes CASSHGTDSNQPPHF.

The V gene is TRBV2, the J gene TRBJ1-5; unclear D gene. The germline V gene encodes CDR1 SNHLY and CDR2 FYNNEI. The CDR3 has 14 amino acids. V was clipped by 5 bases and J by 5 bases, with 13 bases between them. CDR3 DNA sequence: TGTGCCAGCAGTTTTAGGGAAAGGGATCAGCCCCAGCATTTT. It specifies CASSFRERDQPQHF.

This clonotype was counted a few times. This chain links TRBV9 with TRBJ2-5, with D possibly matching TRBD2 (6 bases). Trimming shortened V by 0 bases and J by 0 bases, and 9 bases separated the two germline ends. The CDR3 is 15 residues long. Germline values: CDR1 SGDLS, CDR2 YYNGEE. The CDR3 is CASSVASGYQETQYF. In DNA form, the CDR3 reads TGTGCCAGCAGCGTAGCAAGCGGGTACCAAGAGACCCAGTACTTC. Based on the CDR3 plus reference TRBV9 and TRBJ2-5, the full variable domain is DSGVTQTPKHLITATGQRVTLRCSPRSGDLSVYWYQQSLDQGLQFLIQYYNGEERAKGNILERFSAQQFPDLHSELNLSSLELGDSALYFCASSVASGYQETQYFGPGTRLLVL.

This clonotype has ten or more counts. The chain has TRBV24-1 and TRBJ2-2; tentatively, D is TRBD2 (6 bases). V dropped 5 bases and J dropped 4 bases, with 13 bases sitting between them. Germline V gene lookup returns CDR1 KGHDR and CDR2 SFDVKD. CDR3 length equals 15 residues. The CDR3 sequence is CATSGAGTSTGELFF. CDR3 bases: TGTGCCACCAGTGGTGCCGGGACTTCCACCGGGGAGCTGTTTTTT.

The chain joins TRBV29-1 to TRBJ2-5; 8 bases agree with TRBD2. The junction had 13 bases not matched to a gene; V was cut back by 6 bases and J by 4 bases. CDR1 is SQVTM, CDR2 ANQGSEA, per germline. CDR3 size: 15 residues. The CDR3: CSVDAIGLAGETQYF. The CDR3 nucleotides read TGCAGCGTCGACGCCATCGGACTAGCTGGAGAGACCCAGTACTTC.

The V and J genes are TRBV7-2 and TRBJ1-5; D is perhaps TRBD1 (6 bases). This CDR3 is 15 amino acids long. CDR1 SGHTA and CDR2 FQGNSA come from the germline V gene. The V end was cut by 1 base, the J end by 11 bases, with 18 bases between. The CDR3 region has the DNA TGTGCCAGCAGCTTAGGGTCCGGGACACCACAGACCCAGCATTTT. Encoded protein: CASSLGSGTPQTQHF. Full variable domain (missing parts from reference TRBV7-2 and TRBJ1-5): GAGVSQSPSNKVTEKGKDVELRCDPISGHTALYWYRQSLGQGLEFLIYFQGNSAPDKSGLPSDRFSAERTGGSVSTLTIQRTQQEDSAVYLCASSLGSGTPQTQHFGDGTRLSIL.

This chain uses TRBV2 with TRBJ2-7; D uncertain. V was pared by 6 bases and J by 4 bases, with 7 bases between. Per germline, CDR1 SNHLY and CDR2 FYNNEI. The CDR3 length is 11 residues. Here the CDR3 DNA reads TGTGCCAGCAGATATCGATACGAGCAGTACTTC. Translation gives CASRYRYEQYF.

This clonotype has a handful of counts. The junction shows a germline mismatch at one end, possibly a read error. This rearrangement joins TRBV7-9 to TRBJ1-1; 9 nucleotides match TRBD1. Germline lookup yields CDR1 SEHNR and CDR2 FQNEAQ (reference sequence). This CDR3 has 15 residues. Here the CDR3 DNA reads TGCGCCAGCAGCAACCTGGGACAGGGAAACACTGAAGCTTTCTTT. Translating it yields CASSNLGQGNTEAFF.

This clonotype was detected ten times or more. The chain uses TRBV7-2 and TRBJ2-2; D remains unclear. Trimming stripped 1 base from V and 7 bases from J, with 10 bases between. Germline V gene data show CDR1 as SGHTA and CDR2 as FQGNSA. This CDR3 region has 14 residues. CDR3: CASSLGASGGELFF. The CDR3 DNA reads TGTGCCAGCAGCTTAGGTGCTAGTGGCGGGGAGCTGTTTTTT. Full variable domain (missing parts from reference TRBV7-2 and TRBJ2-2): GAGVSQSPSNKVTEKGKDVELRCDPISGHTALYWYRQSLGQGLEFLIYFQGNSAPDKSGLPSDRFSAERTGGSVSTLTIQRTQQEDSAVYLCASSLGASGGELFFGEGSRLTVL.

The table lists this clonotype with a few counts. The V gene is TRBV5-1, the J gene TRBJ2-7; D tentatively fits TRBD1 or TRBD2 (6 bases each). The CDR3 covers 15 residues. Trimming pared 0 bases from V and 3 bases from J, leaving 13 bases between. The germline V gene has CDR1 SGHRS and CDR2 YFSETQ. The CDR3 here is CASSLDGGGNYEQYF. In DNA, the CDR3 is TGCGCCAGCAGCTTGGATGGAGGGGGGAACTACGAGCAGTACTTC.

The CDR3 DNA reads as TGTGCCAGCAGCAGACCTAGCGGGAGGTCCTACGAGCAGTACTTC. Translation gives CASSRPSGRSYEQYF. The chain joins TRBV2 to TRBJ2-7, with 11 bases that match TRBD2. This CDR3 is built from 15 residues. Per germline, CDR1 SNHLY and CDR2 FYNNEI. The trim removed 6 bases at V and 1 base at J, leaving 5 bases unmatched.

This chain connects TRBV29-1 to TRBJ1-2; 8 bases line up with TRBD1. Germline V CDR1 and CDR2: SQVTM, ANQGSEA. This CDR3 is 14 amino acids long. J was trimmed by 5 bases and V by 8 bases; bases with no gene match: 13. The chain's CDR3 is CSPGPGQDFYGYTF. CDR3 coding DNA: TGCAGCCCTGGCCCGGGACAGGACTTTTATGGCTACACCTTC.

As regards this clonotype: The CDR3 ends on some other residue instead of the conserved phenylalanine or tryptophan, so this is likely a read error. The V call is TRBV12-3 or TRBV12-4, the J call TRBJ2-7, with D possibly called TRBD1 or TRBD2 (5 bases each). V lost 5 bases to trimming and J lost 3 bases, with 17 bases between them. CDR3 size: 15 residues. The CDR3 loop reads CASSTTGTTGYEQYL. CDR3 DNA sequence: TGTGCCAGCAGTACCACCGGGACCACGGGCTACGAGCAGTACCTC.